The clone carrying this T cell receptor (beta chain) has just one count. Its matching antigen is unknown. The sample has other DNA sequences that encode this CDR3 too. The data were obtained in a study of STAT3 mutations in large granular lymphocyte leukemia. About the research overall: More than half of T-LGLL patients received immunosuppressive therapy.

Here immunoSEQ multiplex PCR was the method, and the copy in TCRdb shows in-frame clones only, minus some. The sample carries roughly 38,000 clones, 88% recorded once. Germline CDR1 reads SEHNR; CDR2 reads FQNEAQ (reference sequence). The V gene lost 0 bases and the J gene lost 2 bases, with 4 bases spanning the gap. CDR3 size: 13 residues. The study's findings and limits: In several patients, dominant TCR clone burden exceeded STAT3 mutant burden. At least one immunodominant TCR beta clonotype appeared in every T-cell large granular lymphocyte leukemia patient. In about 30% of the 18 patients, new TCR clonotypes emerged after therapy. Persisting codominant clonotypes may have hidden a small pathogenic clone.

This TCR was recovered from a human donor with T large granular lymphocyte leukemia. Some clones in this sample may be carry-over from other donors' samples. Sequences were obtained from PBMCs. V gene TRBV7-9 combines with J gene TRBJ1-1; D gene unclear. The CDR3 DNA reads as TGTGCCAGCAGCTTAGCGCTAAACACTGAAGCTTTCTTT. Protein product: CASSLALNTEAFF.